This TCR beta chain was identified in a study of blood T cell repertoires in COVID-19. Study as a whole: Samples came from the United States, Italy and Spain, spanning acute and convalescent COVID-19.

A Seattle source enrolled patients during active infection and followed them longitudinally. Clones were sequenced by immunoSEQ multiplex PCR, and TCRdb holds only the in-frame ones, with some missing. The table includes a few hundred thousand clones, about 90% detected once. The germline gives CDR1 MNHEY, CDR2 SVGAGI. V was clipped by 5 bases and J by 3 bases; unmatched bases: 2. The CDR3 has 15 residues. The source material was peripheral blood. This sequence originates from a man younger than 30 with COVID-19, enrolled during active disease. This chain connects TRBV6-5 to TRBJ2-2, with 11 bases matching TRBD1. CDR3 in DNA: TGTGCCAGCAGTCCGGGACAGGGGGACACCGGGGAGCTGTTTTTT. Its translation: CASSPGQGDTGELFF.